This TCR beta chain was sequenced in a study of cytomegalovirus exposure and HLA in healthy donors. The ends lost 3 bases at V and 0 bases at J; junction bases unmatched: 10. Germline CDR1 is KGHSH and CDR2 is LQKENI. There are 17 residues in the CDR3. Amplification used 60 Vbeta primers and 13 Jbeta primers. Measured with immunoSEQ multiplex PCR; TCRdb has only the in-frame clones, and not every one. The sample has over 100,000 clones, 65% to 75% seen once; the top ten hold around 5%. Source material: PBMCs. The V call is TRBV18, the J call TRBJ2-7; 8 bases are shared with TRBD1. This receptor was obtained from a man aged 30 to 45 in good health and CMV-seropositive. Here the CDR3 reads CASSPGQVRLGSYEQYF. In DNA form, the CDR3 reads TGTGCCAGCTCACCGGGACAGGTTCGACTAGGCTCCTACGAGCAGTACTTC.